This is a list of T cell receptor beta chains from one sample in a study of cytotoxic CD8 clonotypes in ibrutinib-treated CLL. Clones were read by immunoSEQ multiplex PCR, and TCRdb kept only the in-frame ones, dropping some. The sample has roughly 250,000 clones, roughly 70% seen once. Sequenced here: PBMCs, sampled after 24 months of ibrutinib treatment. These receptors were collected from a human donor with chronic lymphocytic leukemia. Each CDR3 is given with its conserved first and last residue. A D gene is named only where the DNA matches it firmly. Clone size is shown for a subset of rows, as once, few, many or a class of expanded clone.

d_call	clone_size	j_call	v_call	cdr3_aa	cdr3_nt
.	.	TRBJ2-7	TRBV5-4	CASSLWGSSYEQYF	TGTGCCAGCAGCTTGTGGGGATCATCCTACGAGCAGTACTTC
.	.	TRBJ2-7	TRBV5-1	CASSLEGYEQYF	TGCGCCAGCAGCTTGGAAGGGTACGAGCAGTACTTC
TRBD2	.	TRBJ2-3	TRBV7-9	CASSLTLAGVSDTQYF	TGTGCCAGCAGCTTAACACTAGCGGGAGTCTCTGATACGCAGTATTTT
.	.	TRBJ2-7	TRBV6-6	CASSYPGFEQYF	TGTGCCAGCAGTTACCCAGGGTTCGAGCAGTACTTC
.	.	TRBJ1-2	TRBV6-5	CASSYANLDYGYTF	TGTGCCAGCAGTTACGCGAATCTGGACTATGGCTACACCTTC
.	once	TRBJ2-5	TRBV29-1	CSVGDGGETQYF	TGCAGCGTGGGGGACGGTGGGGAGACCCAGTACTTC
.	.	TRBJ2-5	TRBV9	CASSRAGGRAETQYF	TGTGCCAGCAGCCGGGCCGGGGGTCGGGCGGAGACCCAGTACTTC
.	.	TRBJ1-4	TRBV19	CASRSPGDGEKLFF	TGTGCCAGTAGGTCCCCAGGGGATGGAGAAAAACTGTTTTTT
.	once	TRBJ1-1	TRBV29-1	CSVGQLNTEAFF	TGCAGCGTCGGACAGTTAAACACTGAAGCTTTCTTT
TRBD2	.	TRBJ2-3	TRBV9	CASSVAGLAGSSTDTQYF	TGTGCCAGCAGCGTAGCGGGACTAGCGGGTTCTAGCACAGATACGCAGTATTTT
.	.	TRBJ2-5	TRBV18	CASSESGQQETQYF	TGTGCCAGCTCGGAATCGGGGCAACAAGAGACCCAGTACTTC
.	once	TRBJ2-7	TRBV27	CASSFGEHYEQYF	TGTGCCAGCAGTTTCGGGGAGCACTACGAGCAGTACTTC
TRBD2	.	TRBJ2-3	TRBV4-3	CASSQETGGRGTDTQYF	TGCGCCAGCAGCCAAGAAACAGGCGGGAGGGGCACAGATACGCAGTATTTT
.	.	TRBJ2-7	TRBV4-2	CASRYAEGEQYF	TGTGCCAGCAGGTACGCTGAGGGCGAGCAGTACTTC
.	.	TRBJ1-2	TRBV18	CASSPTRGVYGYTF	TGTGCCAGCTCACCAACCAGGGGCGTCTATGGCTACACCTTC
.	.	TRBJ2-7	TRBV11-3	CATPLRGCRHEQYF	TGTGCCACCCCCCTTCGGGGGTGTCGGCACGAGCAGTACTTC
TRBD2	.	TRBJ2-5	TRBV29-1	CSVDTSVQETQYF	TGCAGCGTTGACACTAGCGTACAAGAGACCCAGTACTTC
TRBD2	.	TRBJ2-7	TRBV7-2	CASSLSQRGLVRSYEQYF	TGTGCCAGCAGCTTAAGTCAGCGGGGCCTGGTGCGCTCCTACGAGCAGTACTTC
.	few	TRBJ1-4	TRBV18	CASSPMGEKLFF	TGTGCCAGCTCACCAATGGGGGAAAAACTGTTTTTT
.	few	TRBJ2-5	TRBV25-1	CASSVGRGRETQYF	TGTGCCAGCAGTGTGGGGAGGGGGCGAGAGACCCAGTACTTC
.	once	TRBJ2-7	TRBV5-4	CASSLVDSISYEQYF	TGTGCCAGCAGCCTTGTCGACAGCATCTCCTACGAGCAGTACTTC
.	.	TRBJ1-4	TRBV6-5	CASSYSIGETNEKLFF	TGTGCCAGCAGTTACTCGATTGGAGAAACTAATGAAAAACTGTTTTTT
.	.	TRBJ1-3	TRBV15	CATSRDSREASGNTIYF	TGTGCCACCAGCAGAGATTCAAGGGAGGCTTCTGGAAACACCATATATTTT
TRBD2	.	TRBJ2-7	TRBV15	CATSRESPGLAGAVYYEQYF	TGTGCCACCAGCAGAGAATCGCCGGGACTAGCGGGAGCCGTGTACTACGAGCAGTACTTC
TRBD1	.	TRBJ1-2	TRBV10-3	CAIAPGQYNYGYTF	TGTGCCATCGCCCCGGGACAGTACAACTATGGCTACACCTTC
.	few	TRBJ2-7	TRBV2	CASSVTGISSYEQYF	TGTGCCAGCAGTGTAACAGGAATCAGCTCCTACGAGCAGTACTTC
TRBD1	.	TRBJ2-7	TRBV5-1	CASSLGGQAVGEQYF	TGCGCCAGCAGCTTGGGGGGACAGGCTGTTGGGGAGCAGTACTTC
.	.	TRBJ1-5	TRBV7-2	CASSLEVPGQPQHF	TGTGCCAGCAGCTTAGAGGTGCCGGGTCAGCCCCAGCATTTT
.	.	TRBJ2-1	TRBV6-5	CASSLLKGGRYNEQFF	TGTGCCAGCAGTTTACTTAAGGGTGGGCGGTACAATGAGCAGTTCTTC
TRBD1	.	TRBJ2-2	TRBV12-5	CASGFLTIPGQGSTGELFF	TGTGCTAGTGGTTTCCTAACCATCCCGGGACAGGGGTCCACCGGGGAGCTGTTTTTT
.	.	TRBJ2-5	TRBV30	CAWSDQQETQYF	TGTGCCTGGAGTGACCAGCAAGAGACCCAGTACTTC
.	.	TRBJ1-5	TRBV4-1	CASSQGPRDNQPQHF	TGCGCCAGCAGCCAAGGTCCCAGGGACAATCAGCCCCAGCATTTT
TRBD1	.	TRBJ1-4	TRBV11-2	CASSTRQGAGEKLFF	TGTGCCAGCAGCACGAGACAGGGGGCTGGAGAAAAACTGTTTTTT
.	.	TRBJ2-3	TRBV28	CASSLSGTDTQYF	TGTGCCAGCAGTTTAAGCGGGACAGATACGCAGTATTTT
.	.	TRBJ1-2	TRBV5-5	CASSLAYGYTF	TGTGCCAGCAGCTTGGCCTATGGCTACACCTTC
.	.	TRBJ2-5	TRBV28	CASNSLGLSRETQYF	TGTGCCAGCAATAGTCTGGGACTTAGTCGAGAGACCCAGTACTTC
.	.	TRBJ2-7	TRBV2	CASSGQTGTYEQYF	TGTGCCAGCAGTGGGCAGACAGGCACCTACGAGCAGTACTTC
.	once	TRBJ1-5	TRBV5-1	CASSLGPEGNQPQHF	TGCGCCAGCAGCTTAGGCCCGGAGGGCAATCAGCCCCAGCATTTT
.	.	TRBJ2-1	TRBV29-1	CSGTSDGNEQFF	TGCAGCGGAACCTCCGATGGGAATGAGCAGTTCTTC
.	.	TRBJ1-2	TRBV4-3	CASSQEGNTPYGYTF	TGCGCCAGCAGCCAAGAGGGCAACACACCCTATGGCTACACCTTC
.	.	TRBJ1-1	TRBV6-5	CASSYGGRAFF	TGTGCCAGCAGTTACGGGGGAAGAGCTTTCTTT
TRBD1	.	TRBJ2-7	TRBV5-1	CASSFYASGQRPYEQYF	TGCGCCAGCAGCTTTTACGCTTCGGGACAGAGACCCTACGAGCAGTACTTC
.	.	TRBJ1-4	TRBV29-1	CSVEEIGRGEKLFF	TGCAGCGTTGAAGAAATAGGGCGAGGGGAAAAACTGTTTTTT
.	few	TRBJ1-5	TRBV18	CASSPPQRTEPQHF	TGTGCCAGCTCACCACCCCAGCGGACAGAGCCCCAGCATTTT
.	.	TRBJ2-3	TRBV7-8	CASSRGPQRGADTQYF	TGTGCCAGCAGCCGGGGCCCTCAAAGGGGCGCAGATACGCAGTATTTT
TRBD1	.	TRBJ2-3	TRBV6-6	CASSHMTGITDTQYF	TGTGCCAGCAGTCACATGACAGGGATCACAGATACGCAGTATTTT
TRBD1	.	TRBJ2-7	TRBV7-9	CASSWLGTGTGEQYF	TGTGCCAGCAGCTGGCTTGGGACAGGGACGGGCGAGCAGTACTTC
.	.	TRBJ2-7	TRBV29-1	CSVEDSYEQYF	TGCAGCGTTGAAGATAGCTACGAGCAGTACTTC
.	.	TRBJ2-3	TRBV6-5	CASRTQADTQYF	TGTGCCAGCAGAACACAGGCAGATACGCAGTATTTT
TRBD2	.	TRBJ2-7	TRBV30	CAWSTSEIYEQYF	TGTGCCTGGAGTACTAGCGAGATCTACGAGCAGTACTTC
.	.	TRBJ2-4	TRBV28	CASSLGSRIQYF	TGTGCCAGCAGTTTAGGGTCAAGAATTCAGTACTTC
.	.	TRBJ2-1	TRBV7-9	CASSWDQTHNEQFF	TGTGCCAGCAGCTGGGACCAGACCCACAATGAGCAGTTCTTC
.	.	TRBJ1-5	TRBV6-1	CASRREGGGQPQHF	TGTGCCAGCAGGAGAGAGGGTGGGGGTCAGCCCCAGCATTTT
TRBD2	.	TRBJ2-3	TRBV10-1	CASSDGGLAGTDTQYF	TGCGCCAGCAGTGATGGGGGACTAGCGGGCACAGATACGCAGTATTTT